This T cell receptor beta chain was profiled in a study of T cells in tuberculosis. The wider study: CD1B tetramers identified T cells specific for mycobacterial lipid GMM.

No alpha-beta pairing information exists for these sequences. Sequencing used immunoSEQ multiplex PCR; TCRdb keeps in-frame clones, though not all of them. Here the sample spans approximately 88,000 clones, around 90% being singletons. CDR3 length: 13 residues. V was shortened by 10 bases and J by 4 bases, with 16 bases between the two germline ends. The germline V gene has CDR1 MNHNS and CDR2 SASEGT. Sorting used thawed, overnight-rested PBMC stained with anti-CD3, a viability dye and GMM-loaded CD1B tetramer. C32 glucose monomycolate from Rhodococcus equi was loaded onto the CD1B tetramers. CD14-expressing monocytes were removed from PBMC before cryopreservation and sorting. From each donor, about 100,000 tetramer-negative cells were sorted.

This clonotype originated in an adult woman with latent tuberculosis. The chain employs TRBV6-1 and TRBJ1-2; D is unclear. Sequencing was done on a sample of CD1b-GMM tetramer-negative cells sorted from PBMCs. Here the CDR3 reads CAITPGETYGYTF. CDR3 DNA sequence: TGTGCCATTACCCCCGGGGAAACCTATGGCTACACCTTC.